These 20 T cell receptor beta chains share one sample of origin, sequenced in a study of blood T cell repertoires in COVID-19. The table came from immunoSEQ multiplex PCR; TCRdb's copy has only in-frame clones and leaves some out. Altogether a few hundred thousand clones are present, about nine tenths being singletons, with the ten largest covering less than 9.5%. The sample comprised PBMCs or T cells enriched from blood (not recorded which). These receptors were collected from a woman in her thirties who had recovered from COVID-19.

The chain recombines TRBV5-1 with TRBJ2-3; a weak D match, TRBD1 (6 bases). The V end was cut by 4 bases, the J end by 0 bases, with 9 bases between. CDR3 size: 14 residues. Germline assignment: CDR1 SGHRS and CDR2 YFSETQ. CDR3 residues: CASSPTGSTDTQYF. CDR3 in DNA: TGCGCCAGCAGCCCGACAGGTAGCACAGATACGCAGTATTTT.

V is TRBV7-3 and J is TRBJ1-2, with D hard to call. The CDR3 extends over 16 amino acids. Trimming took 4 bases from V and 7 from J, leaving 22 bases between them. Per germline, CDR1 SGHTA and CDR2 FQGTGA. The CDR3 sequence is CASSSHMVGPSGGYTF. In DNA form, the CDR3 reads TGTGCCAGCAGCTCTCATATGGTAGGCCCCTCGGGTGGCTACACCTTC.

The V gene is TRBV5-1, the J gene TRBJ1-1; D gene unclear. V lost 1 base, J lost 3 bases, and 4 bases lay in between. The CDR3 consists of 12 residues. Germline CDR1 is SGHRS and CDR2 is YFSETQ. CDR3 residues: CASSLRDTEAFF. DNA of the CDR3: TGCGCCAGCAGCTTGCGAGACACTGAAGCTTTCTTT.

V gene TRBV14 combines with J gene TRBJ2-2, with TRBD1 identical over 7 bases. The V segment lost 4 bases and the J segment 3 bases; nucleotides outside the gene matches: 5. The CDR3 extends over 15 amino acids. CDR1 and CDR2 (germline): SGHDN, FVKESK. The CDR3 region has the DNA TGTGCCAGCAGCCGCCGGGACAGCTACACCGGGGAGCTGTTTTTT. This translates into CASSRRDSYTGELFF.

The rearrangement links TRBV10-3 to TRBJ2-3, with 9 bases that match TRBD1. Losses at the gene ends were 11 bases for V and 3 bases for J; bases not matched to a gene: 12. Germline V gene lookup returns CDR1 ENHRY and CDR2 SYGVKD. This CDR3 is 15 amino acids long. This CDR3 reads CAAGQRQGVTDTQYF. For the CDR3, the DNA is TGTGCCGCAGGACAAAGACAGGGGGTAACAGATACGCAGTATTTT.

The V gene is TRBV7-9, the J gene TRBJ1-1, with D hard to call. Germline V gene data show CDR1 as SEHNR and CDR2 as FQNEAQ (reference sequence). The CDR3 sequence is 15 residues long. Trimming stripped 0 bases from V and 1 base from J, with 9 bases between. This CDR3 is CASSLADAGNTEAFF. DNA of the CDR3: TGTGCCAGCAGCTTAGCGGATGCAGGGAACACTGAAGCTTTCTTT.

The chain uses TRBV5-5 and TRBJ2-2; tentatively, D is TRBD2 (6 bases). Trimming shortened V by 4 bases and J by 3 bases, and 19 bases separated the two germline ends. The CDR3 loop spans 17 amino acids. Germline lookup yields CDR1 SGHKS and CDR2 YYEKEE (reference sequence). The CDR3 here is CASSPLGGTGDTGELFF. CDR3 sequence (DNA): TGTGCCAGCAGCCCCCTCGGGGGTACTGGTGACACCGGGGAGCTGTTTTTT.

The V and J genes are TRBV9 and TRBJ1-4; no clear D. CDR3 length equals 14 residues. The V gene lost 3 bases and the J gene lost 10 bases, with 16 bases spanning the gap. Germline loops: CDR1 SGDLS, CDR2 YYNGEE. CDR3 in DNA: TGTGCCAGCAGCGCAGACCCATTAGCTGGAAAACTGTTTTTT. It codes for CASSADPLAGKLFF.

The CDR3 reads CASSSQGAGANVLTF. DNA for the CDR3: TGTGCCAGTAGCAGCCAGGGGGCCGGGGCCAACGTCCTGACTTTC. V is TRBV19 and J is TRBJ2-6; 8 bases align to TRBD1. Germline assignment: CDR1 LNHDA and CDR2 SQIVND (reference sequence). After removal of 6 bases from V and 4 bases from J, the junction contained 5 bases not matched to a gene. The CDR3 covers 15 residues.

This clone came up once. V usage is TRBV10-3 and J usage is TRBJ1-1; unclear D gene. In germline, CDR1 is ENHRY, CDR2 SYGVKD. The CDR3 consists of 14 residues. Trimming shortened V by 4 bases and J by 1 base, and 10 bases separated the two germline ends. Here the CDR3 DNA reads TGTGCCATCAGTGTCGAGCGGGGGAACACTGAAGCTTTCTTT. This encodes CAISVERGNTEAFF.

This clone was counted between two and nine times. The V and J genes are TRBV19 and TRBJ1-6, with TRBD1 matching over 8 bases. V shed 7 bases, J shed 9 bases, and the junction held 11 bases outside the gene matches. Looked up from germline, CDR1 is LNHDA and CDR2 is SQIVND (reference sequence). CDR3 length equals 15 residues. CDR3: CASNPLGQGTSPLHF. In DNA form, the CDR3 reads TGTGCCAGTAACCCCCTCGGACAGGGCACTTCACCCCTCCACTTT.

Written as DNA, the CDR3 is TGTGCCAGCAGCTTGCCGAGGGGGGGTGTGGGCAATCAGCCCCAGCATTTT. As protein: CASSLPRGGVGNQPQHF. V and J are TRBV7-8 and TRBJ1-5, with a tentative D call TRBD1 (6 bases). Per germline, CDR1 SGHVS and CDR2 FQNEAQ. The CDR3 totals 17 residues. The V gene lost 3 bases and the J gene lost 2 bases, with 17 bases spanning the gap.

The V and J genes are TRBV5-1 and TRBJ2-4; no clear D. V was cut by 0 bases and J by 1 base, with 8 bases left in between. Germline lookup yields CDR1 SGHRS and CDR2 YFSETQ. The CDR3 covers 15 residues. In nucleotides, the CDR3 is TGCGCCAGCAGCTTGGGCGGCGCTGCCAAAAACATTCAGTACTTC. It codes for CASSLGGAAKNIQYF.

The rearrangement links TRBV7-6 to TRBJ1-1; 8 bases match TRBD1. The CDR3 is 16 amino acids. J was trimmed by 6 bases and V by 4 bases; bases with no gene match: 13. CDR1 is SGHVS, CDR2 FNYEAQ, per germline. The CDR3 bases are TGTGCCAGCAGCTCCGAGGCGGGACAGGAGAGTGCTGAAGCTTTCTTT. Translation gives CASSSEAGQESAEAFF.

The rearrangement uses TRBV2 and TRBJ1-5; D might be TRBD1 (6 bases). Germline V gene data show CDR1 as SNHLY and CDR2 as FYNNEI. The CDR3 is made up of 13 amino acids. Trimming left V 7 bases short and J 7 bases short, with 14 bases between. The CDR3 DNA is TGTGCCAGCAAATTGACAGGTTCCCAGCCCCAGCATTTT. Translation gives CASKLTGSQPQHF.

The chain recombines TRBV7-9 with TRBJ1-1; 10 bases are a match to TRBD1. With 3 bases clipped from V and 3 bases from J, the junction kept 13 bases outside the gene matches. This CDR3 is 18 amino acids long. Germline CDR1 is SEHNR and CDR2 is FQNEAQ (reference sequence). DNA for the CDR3: TGTGCCAGCAGCTTTGACAGGGGGCCTTCCACTCGCCACACTGAAGCTTTCTTT. Amino acids: CASSFDRGPSTRHTEAFF.

This clone appeared a single time. DNA for the CDR3: TGTGCCAGCAGCTTAGGACAGGGCCTCAATGAAAAACTGTTTTTT. Residues: CASSLGQGLNEKLFF. V gene TRBV7-9 combines with J gene TRBJ1-4; 7 bases are shared with TRBD1. The germline V gene encodes CDR1 SEHNR and CDR2 FQNEAQ (reference sequence). V trimming: 1 base; J trimming: 5 bases; junction bases outside the gene matches: 4. The CDR3 is 15 residues long. The full variable domain, in which reference TRBV7-9 and TRBJ1-4 provide the parts outside the CDR3, is DTGVSQNPRHKITKRGQNVTFRCDPISEHNRLYWYRQTLGQGPEFLTYFQNEAQLEKSRLLSDRFSAERPKGSFSTLEIQRTEQGDSAMYLCASSLGQGLNEKLFFGSGTQLSVL.

The sample holds a few counts of this clone. The V and J genes are TRBV5-6 and TRBJ1-2; no clear D. V was shortened by 1 base and J by 3 bases, with 10 bases between the two germline ends. This CDR3 has 14 residues. The germline V gene has CDR1 SGHDT and CDR2 YYEEEE. The CDR3 loop is CASSLFPGDYGYTF. DNA of the CDR3: TGTGCCAGCAGCTTGTTCCCCGGAGACTATGGCTACACCTTC.

CDR3 nucleotide sequence: TGTGCCAGCAGTTCGGGGTCGCTGGGGGGGAATGAGCAGTTCTTC. Its translation: CASSSGSLGGNEQFF. The chain combines TRBV27 with TRBJ2-1; 7 nucleotides align to TRBD2. In germline, CDR1 is MNHEY, CDR2 SMNVEV (reference sequence). Trimming at V came to 4 bases and at J to 7 bases, leaving 10 bases not matched to a gene. The CDR3 has 15 amino acids.

The chain joins TRBV7-9 to TRBJ2-7; a weak D match, TRBD2 (5 bases). The germline V and J ends were trimmed by 0 bases and 4 bases, with 10 bases remaining between them. Germline V CDR1 and CDR2: SEHNR, FQNEAQ (reference sequence). CDR3 size: 14 residues. CDR3 sequence: CASSLAGVRYEQYF. The CDR3 DNA reads TGTGCCAGCAGCTTAGCGGGAGTGAGGTACGAGCAGTACTTC.